The 23 T cell receptor beta chains below were found in one sample sequenced in a study of T cells in tuberculosis. Clones were sequenced by immunoSEQ multiplex PCR, and TCRdb holds only the in-frame ones, with some missing. In the table there are 20,000 to 25,000 clones, around 97% of which are singletons. Sequencing input: PBMCs. The receptor set was obtained from a donor between 5 and 29 years old with latent tuberculosis or without tuberculosis infection.

This sequence joins TRBV5-6 and TRBJ1-2; 7 bases map to TRBD1. The CDR3 is 16 amino acids. V was pared by 4 bases and J by 6 bases, with 15 bases of the junction left unmatched. The germline gives CDR1 SGHDT, CDR2 YYEEEE. The CDR3 sequence is CASSKLGLDRSDGYTF. The CDR3 region has the DNA TGTGCCAGCAGCAAACTGGGGCTGGACAGGTCGGATGGCTACACCTTC.

V usage is TRBV11-2 and J usage is TRBJ2-2; 7 bases map to TRBD1. This CDR3 spans 14 amino acids. CDR1 is SGHAT and CDR2 is FQNNGV in the germline V gene. With V trimmed by 8 bases and J by 0 bases, 3 bases remained unmatched. The chain's CDR3 is CASGQGANTGELFF. CDR3 coding DNA: TGTGCCAGCGGGCAGGGGGCGAACACCGGGGAGCTGTTTTTT.

The V gene is TRBV9, the J gene TRBJ1-1; D is possibly TRBD1 (5 bases). Germline V gene data show CDR1 as SGDLS and CDR2 as YYNGEE. This CDR3 is 16 amino acids long. Trimming cost V 5 bases and J 4 bases, with 21 bases left between them. The CDR3 coding sequence is TGTGCCAGCAGAACCGAGAGTCAGGGTGTGGGCACTGAAGCTTTCTTT. Translation gives CASRTESQGVGTEAFF.

This clone came up once. This chain links TRBV27 with TRBJ2-3; 8 bases match TRBD2. Germline loops: CDR1 MNHEY, CDR2 SMNVEV (reference sequence). J gave up 5 bases and V 5 bases, and 6 bases lay outside the gene matches. The CDR3 is made up of 14 amino acids. Here the CDR3 reads CASSPPRGGDTQYF. For the CDR3, the DNA is TGTGCCAGCAGTCCCCCCCGGGGGGGAGATACGCAGTATTTT.

The CDR3 loop is CASSSSGTVNTEAFF. The CDR3 coding sequence is TGTGCCAGCAGCTCATCCGGGACAGTTAACACTGAAGCTTTCTTT. The rearrangement uses TRBV7-2 and TRBJ1-1; 7 positions match TRBD1. Germline CDR1 and CDR2: SGHTA and FQGNSA. The CDR3 runs to 15 residues. The junction had 7 bases not matched to a gene; V was cut back by 4 bases and J by 2 bases.

The rearrangement uses TRBV4-3 and TRBJ1-6; D is unclear. The V gene's germline CDR1 is LGHNA and CDR2 YSLEER. The CDR3 runs 15 residues. With 0 bases removed from V and 11 bases from J, the gap between germline ends came to 14 bases. The CDR3 coding sequence is TGCGCCAGCAGCCAAGATCCCAGCGTGGGTGCACCCCTCCACTTT. Translating gives CASSQDPSVGAPLHF.

The chain links TRBV10-2 to TRBJ2-1, with a possible D match to TRBD2 (5 bases). Germline lookup yields CDR1 WSHSY and CDR2 SAAADI. Trimming pared 5 bases from V and 10 bases from J, leaving 9 bases between. This CDR3 has 11 amino acids. The CDR3 DNA sequence: TGCGCCAGCAGTCCGGACTTCGAGCAGTTCTTC. This sequence encodes CASSPDFEQFF.

J is TRBJ1-1 and V is TRBV11-2; no clear D. The CDR3 has 15 amino acids. Germline CDR1 reads SGHAT; CDR2 reads FQNNGV. V was pared by 7 bases and J by 1 base, with 16 bases between. The CDR3 loop is CASTLLRHPNTEAFF. Here the CDR3 DNA reads TGTGCCAGCACTCTACTCCGACACCCGAACACTGAAGCTTTCTTT. Together with reference TRBV11-2 and TRBJ1-1, the CDR3 gives the full variable domain: EAGVAQSPRYKIIEKRQSVAFWCNPISGHATLYWYQQILGQGPKLLIQFQNNGVVDDSQLPKDRFSAERLKGVDSTLKIQPAKLEDSAVYLCASTLLRHPNTEAFFGQGTRLTVV.

The chain recombines TRBV18 with TRBJ1-1; D unresolved. The V gene's germline CDR1 is KGHSH and CDR2 LQKENI. The CDR3 loop spans 14 amino acids. V shed 7 bases and J shed 0 bases, with 12 bases lying between them. CDR3 residues: CASCEVGMNTEAFF. The CDR3 bases are TGTGCCAGCTGTGAGGTCGGGATGAACACTGAAGCTTTCTTT.

The V and J genes are TRBV5-1 and TRBJ2-2; 9 nucleotides line up with TRBD2. Trimming at V came to 3 bases and at J to 0 bases, leaving 15 bases not matched to a gene. CDR3 length equals 20 residues. Per the germline V gene, CDR1 is SGHRS and CDR2 is YFSETQ. The CDR3 sequence: CASSSPRGREGPSNTGELFF. The CDR3 region has the DNA TGCGCCAGCAGCTCCCCAAGGGGGCGGGAGGGCCCTTCGAACACCGGGGAGCTGTTTTTT.

This rearrangement joins TRBV9 to TRBJ1-1; no reliable D call. Germline CDR1 is SGDLS and CDR2 is YYNGEE. CDR3 length equals 13 residues. Trimming took off 2 bases at V and 0 bases at J, with 5 bases between the two ends. CDR3 nucleotides: TGTGCCAGCAGCGTGCAGATGAACACTGAAGCTTTCTTT. Its protein is CASSVQMNTEAFF. The whole variable domain, filled in from reference TRBV9 and TRBJ1-1, reads DSGVTQTPKHLITATGQRVTLRCSPRSGDLSVYWYQQSLDQGLQFLIQYYNGEERAKGNILERFSAQQFPDLHSELNLSSLELGDSALYFCASSVQMNTEAFFGQGTRLTVV.

CDR3 amino acids: CASSKITGQGARRTNNEQFF. CDR3 in DNA: TGTGCCAGTAGTAAAATTACGGGACAGGGGGCGCGTCGAACCAACAATGAGCAGTTCTTC. V and J are TRBV19 and TRBJ2-1; the match to TRBD1 covers 12 bases. The CDR3 has 20 amino acids. The J segment lost 5 bases and the V segment lost 4 bases, leaving 18 bases of the junction unmatched. Germline CDR1 LNHDA, CDR2 SQIVND (reference sequence).

This clone was seen only once. CDR3 coding DNA: TGTGCCAGCAGTTACGTCCCGGGACAGGGGGCAGGGACCCAGTACTTC. Translating it yields CASSYVPGQGAGTQYF. V usage is TRBV6-5 and J usage is TRBJ2-5; 12 positions match TRBD1. Per the germline V gene, CDR1 is MNHEY and CDR2 is SVGAGI. There are 16 residues in the CDR3. V shed 2 bases, J shed 7 bases, and the junction held 8 bases outside the gene matches.

The V and J genes are TRBV10-3 and TRBJ2-1; 7 bases fit TRBD2. CDR3 length: 13 amino acids. Germline CDR1 reads ENHRY; CDR2 reads SYGVKD. V lost 8 bases and J lost 8; bases outside the gene matches: 9. The CDR3 sequence is CAIAYGGTDEQFF. DNA for the CDR3: TGTGCCATCGCCTACGGGGGGACGGATGAGCAGTTCTTC.

Comments on this clone: The sample contains more than one DNA sequence encoding this CDR3. The rearrangement uses TRBV11-2 and TRBJ2-7, with 7 nucleotides matching TRBD1. In germline, CDR1 is SGHAT, CDR2 FQNNGV. This CDR3 has 13 amino acids. Unmatched junction bases numbered 0, after V lost 1 base and J lost 3 bases. The chain's CDR3 is CASSLGTGYEQYF. The CDR3 DNA reads as TGTGCCAGCAGCTTAGGGACAGGCTACGAGCAGTACTTC.

This chain joins TRBV7-2 and TRBJ1-5, with D hard to call. V was pared by 4 bases and J by 5 bases, with 9 bases between. CDR1 and CDR2 (germline): SGHTA, FQGNSA. The length of the CDR3 is 13 residues. DNA of the CDR3: TGTGCCAGCAGCTCCGTGCCGGATCAGCCCCAGCATTTT. Protein product: CASSSVPDQPQHF.

The V and J genes are TRBV23-1 and TRBJ2-7; TRBD1 matches 8 bases. TRBV23-1 is designated an ORF whose function remains uncertain. J was trimmed by 5 bases and V by 2 bases; bases with no gene match: 14. This CDR3 comprises 17 residues. The CDR3 spells CASSQKNFGQGAHEQYF. CDR3 nucleotides: TGCGCCAGCAGTCAAAAAAATTTCGGACAGGGAGCTCACGAGCAGTACTTC.

V usage is TRBV19 and J usage is TRBJ1-3; tentatively, D is TRBD1 (5 bases). CDR3 length equals 17 residues. The V gene lost 5 bases and the J gene lost 0 bases, with 17 bases spanning the gap. Per germline, CDR1 LNHDA and CDR2 SQIVND (reference sequence). CDR3 sequence reads: CASSLRTGRPSGNTIYF. Here the CDR3 DNA reads TGTGCCAGTAGTCTCCGTACAGGCAGACCCTCTGGAAACACCATATATTTT.

The V gene is TRBV7-6, the J gene TRBJ2-7; tentative D call: TRBD2 (7 bases). Germline V gene sequence: CDR1 SGHVS, CDR2 FNYEAQ. The CDR3 has 13 amino acids. The germline V and J ends were trimmed by 1 base and 5 bases, with 9 bases remaining between them. This CDR3 is CASSLEGGHEQYF. The DNA of the CDR3 is TGTGCCAGCAGCTTAGAGGGGGGGCACGAGCAGTACTTC.

This clone has a single count. The rearrangement links TRBV2 to TRBJ1-3; 7 bases line up with TRBD1. V gave up 10 bases and J gave up 4 bases; unmatched junction bases: 7. This CDR3 has 13 residues. The V gene's germline CDR1 is SNHLY and CDR2 FYNNEI. This CDR3 reads CANPGTEGNTIYF. As DNA, the CDR3 is TGTGCCAATCCCGGGACAGAAGGAAACACCATATATTTT.

The chain recombines TRBV6-5 with TRBJ2-7; TRBD2 might be the D (6 bases). Germline V CDR1 and CDR2: MNHEY, SVGAGI. The V and J ends lost 0 bases and 2 bases respectively, with 8 bases between them. The CDR3 is 14 residues long. The CDR3 coding sequence is TGTGCCAGCAGTTACTCATGGAGGGCCTACGAGCAGTACTTC. Encoded protein: CASSYSWRAYEQYF.

This clone was seen only a few times. The chain employs TRBV6-1 and TRBJ2-7; 7 bases agree with TRBD2. J lost 5 bases, V lost 1 base, and 11 bases had no gene match. The CDR3 has 16 residues. Germline assignment: CDR1 MNHNS and CDR2 SASEGT. In nucleotides, the CDR3 is TGTGCCAGCAGTGAAGTAACAGGACTCGGGGGGAACGAGCAGTACTTC. Protein product: CASSEVTGLGGNEQYF.

The chain is built from TRBV5-1 and TRBJ2-5, with 9 bases matching TRBD2. The CDR3 runs 14 residues. Germline CDR1 SGHRS, CDR2 YFSETQ. V was pared by 6 bases and J by 5 bases, with 8 bases of the junction left unmatched. The CDR3 DNA reads as TGCGCCAGCACCTTTACTAGCGGGTGGGAGACCCAGTACTTC. Amino acids: CASTFTSGWETQYF. Based on the CDR3 plus reference TRBV5-1 and TRBJ2-5, the full variable domain is KAGVTQTPRYLIKTRGQQVTLSCSPISGHRSVSWYQQTPGQGLQFLFEYFSETQRNKGNFPGRFSGRQFSNSRSEMNVSTLELGDSALYLCASTFTSGWETQYFGPGTRLLVL.